The 7 T cell receptor beta chains listed next were all sequenced from one sample in a study of shared clonotypes between healthy human individuals. Method: immunoSEQ multiplex PCR; TCRdb's copy keeps in-frame clones and lacks some. This table holds 900,000 to 1,200,000 clones, approximately 80% found once. The source material was memory CD4+ T cells from PBMCs. As for subset: CD45RA-negative fraction. These TCRs come from a man younger than 35 in good health. Some clones in this sample may be carry-over from other donors' samples.

The genes are TRBV30 and TRBJ2-1; TRBD1 is a possible D gene (6 bases). Trimming removed 3 bases from V and 0 bases from J, with 12 bases in between. CDR1 is GTSNPN and CDR2 is SVGIG in the germline V gene (reference sequence). This CDR3 spans 15 amino acids. The CDR3 protein is CAWSLTGSSYNEQFF. In DNA, the CDR3 is TGTGCCTGGAGCCTGACAGGCAGCTCCTACAATGAGCAGTTCTTC.

V gene TRBV5-1 combines with J gene TRBJ2-7; either TRBD1 or TRBD2 may supply D (5 bases each). The CDR3 is made up of 12 amino acids. Germline V gives CDR1 SGHRS, CDR2 YFSETQ. With 3 bases removed from V and 2 bases from J, the gap between germline ends came to 6 bases. The CDR3 loop is CASSWGTYEQYF. The CDR3 coding sequence is TGCGCCAGCAGCTGGGGGACCTACGAGCAGTACTTC. The full variable domain, rest sourced from reference TRBV5-1 and TRBJ2-7, is KAGVTQTPRYLIKTRGQQVTLSCSPISGHRSVSWYQQTPGQGLQFLFEYFSETQRNKGNFPGRFSGRQFSNSRSEMNVSTLELGDSALYLCASSWGTYEQYFGPGTRLTVT.

This clone appeared once. This chain connects TRBV9 to TRBJ2-3; D gene ambiguous. CDR1 and CDR2 (germline): SGDLS, YYNGEE. V lost 0 bases to trimming and J lost 6 bases, with 14 bases between them. The CDR3 has 15 residues. Written as DNA, the CDR3 is TGTGCCAGCAGCGTAGCAACAAGCAGGTGGGATACGCAGTATTTT. It codes for CASSVATSRWDTQYF.

In this sample, this clone turned up once. This chain uses TRBV27 with TRBJ2-7, with 7 nucleotides matching TRBD1. Unmatched junction bases numbered 4, after V lost 3 bases and J lost 2 bases. The CDR3 is 14 amino acids. Germline V gene data show CDR1 as MNHEY and CDR2 as SMNVEV (reference sequence). CDR3 in DNA: TGTGCCAGCAGTTTCCAAAGGGGGCCCTACGAGCAGTACTTC. Residues: CASSFQRGPYEQYF.

V usage is TRBV11-3 and J usage is TRBJ2-1; 15 positions agree with TRBD2. V was pared by 5 bases and J by 3 bases, with 8 bases of the junction left unmatched. The CDR3 covers 18 residues. Germline V gene data show CDR1 as SGHNT and CDR2 as YENEEA. The CDR3 coding sequence is TGTGCCAGCAGCCGTCCCGGGACTAGCGGGAGGCACTACAATGAGCAGTTCTTC. Translating it yields CASSRPGTSGRHYNEQFF.

The rearrangement links TRBV30 to TRBJ2-3; D is perhaps TRBD2 (5 bases). The germline V gene encodes CDR1 GTSNPN and CDR2 SVGIG (reference sequence). This CDR3 comprises 12 residues. The V gene lost 4 bases and the J gene lost 3 bases, with 8 bases spanning the gap. The CDR3 region has the DNA TGTGCCTGGACAGCGGCTACAGATACGCAGTATTTT. Its protein is CAWTAATDTQYF. Full variable domain (outside the CDR3, taken from reference TRBV30 and TRBJ2-3): SQTIHQWPATLVQPVGSPLSLECTVEGTSNPNLYWYRQAAGRGLQLLFYSVGIGQISSEVPQNLSASRPQDRQFILSSKKLLLSDSGFYLCAWTAATDTQYFGPGTRLTVL.

The CDR3 loop is CASSGTAVGYGYTF. CDR3 in DNA: TGTGCCAGCAGTGGGACGGCGGTAGGGTATGGCTACACCTTC. This chain uses TRBV28 with TRBJ1-2; weak D call: TRBD1 (5 bases). CDR3 length: 14 residues. V dropped 5 bases and J dropped 5 bases, with 15 bases sitting between them. CDR1 and CDR2 (germline): MDHEN, SYDVKM.